The 12 T cell receptor beta chains below were found in one sample sequenced in a study of vaccination effects on CD4 cells after COVID-19. Libraries were prepared by immunoSEQ multiplex PCR; TCRdb keeps only in-frame clonotypes and omits some of them. Among 70,000 to 95,000 clones listed, roughly 80% were seen once. No antigen has been assigned to these receptors. Sequencing in the ViraFEST assay came after antigen-specific CD4+ T cells had been expanded with viral peptide pools, which were used to stimulate PBMC. Following an approximately 11-day culture, CD4+ T cells were purified. Sequences were derived from CD4+ T cells from PBMCs cultured with HCoV-229E spike peptides, sampled before COVID-19 vaccination. Every receptor here comes from a human donor who received a COVID-19 vaccine.

This clone was counted a few times. V and J are TRBV5-6 and TRBJ1-1; the D gene is possibly TRBD1 (6 bases). V was cut by 4 bases and J by 5 bases, with 12 bases left in between. Germline assignment: CDR1 SGHDT and CDR2 YYEEEE. The CDR3 consists of 13 residues. The CDR3 loop is CASSLVGATEAFF. The CDR3 nucleotides read TGTGCCAGCAGCCTGGTGGGGGCTACTGAAGCTTTCTTT.

The chain employs TRBV15 and TRBJ1-3, with 7 positions matching TRBD1. The germline V gene has CDR1 LNHNV and CDR2 YYDKDF (reference sequence). V trimming: 6 bases; J trimming: 3 bases; junction bases outside the gene matches: 8. The CDR3 runs to 15 residues. The CDR3 spells CATSFTTGVGNTIYF. CDR3 nucleotide sequence: TGTGCCACCAGTTTTACCACAGGGGTTGGAAACACCATATATTTT.

Only one count was recorded for this clone. This chain uses TRBV21-1 with TRBJ1-1; TRBD1, the D gene given by the table, was not confirmed from the DNA. TRBV21-1 is labeled a pseudogene. The CDR3 extends over 19 amino acids. The CDR3, as DNA: TGTGCCAGCAGCAAAGCGCACGGAGGGATACAGGGGGTGAACACTGAAGCTTTCTTT. Translating gives CASSKAHGGIQGVNTEAFF.

The chain uses TRBV7-8 and TRBJ2-1; TRBD1 might be the D (7 bases). This CDR3 has 16 amino acids. Trimming took off 1 base at V and 4 bases at J, with 14 bases between the two ends. The germline gives CDR1 SGHVS, CDR2 FQNEAQ. The CDR3 loop is CASSLGAGGSYNEQFF. The CDR3 DNA is TGTGCCAGCAGCTTAGGCGCAGGGGGGTCATACAATGAGCAGTTCTTC.

The chain is built from TRBV12-3 or TRBV12-4 and TRBJ1-2; possibly TRBD1 for D (6 bases). This CDR3 is built from 12 residues. V lost 3 bases and J lost 8, with 10 bases in between. DNA of the CDR3: TGTGCCAGCAGTTTCCAAGGGGGGGGCTACACCTTC. Protein: CASSFQGGGYTF.

This clone was counted once. V is TRBV7-9 and J is TRBJ2-5, with 9 bases lining up with TRBD1. Germline lookup yields CDR1 SEHNR and CDR2 FQNEAQ (reference sequence). The V and J ends lost 4 bases and 4 bases, in that order; junction bases with no gene match: 7. The CDR3 has 15 residues. The CDR3 reads CASSSQGARGETQYF. CDR3 in DNA: TGTGCCAGCAGCTCACAGGGGGCGAGGGGAGAGACCCAGTACTTC.

V and J are TRBV6-5 and TRBJ1-2; no clear D gene. Germline V gene data show CDR1 as MNHEY and CDR2 as SVGAGI. The CDR3 is 14 residues long. V lost 5 bases to trimming and J lost 2 bases, with 12 bases between them. The CDR3 DNA follows: TGTGCCAGCAGTCCTCTTGCGGGGAACTATGGCTACACCTTC. Its translation is CASSPLAGNYGYTF.

The chain couples TRBV7-2 to TRBJ2-3; no definite D call. V was shortened by 4 bases and J by 2 bases, with 4 bases between the two germline ends. The CDR3 loop spans 12 amino acids. CDR1 SGHTA and CDR2 FQGNSA come from the germline V gene. The CDR3 is CASSYYTDTQYF. DNA of the CDR3: TGTGCCAGCAGCTACTACACAGATACGCAGTATTTT.

V is TRBV30 and J is TRBJ1-1, with no clear D. Between the trimmed V and J ends, which lost 4 bases and 1 base, there was a span of 13 bases. This CDR3 has 14 residues. From germline, CDR1 is GTSNPN and CDR2 SVGIG (reference sequence). The CDR3: CAWTLEVGNTEAFF. The CDR3 coding sequence is TGTGCCTGGACCCTGGAGGTAGGGAACACTGAAGCTTTCTTT.

The chain links TRBV6-4 to TRBJ2-1; 11 bases align to TRBD2. In germline, CDR1 is MRHNA, CDR2 SNTAGT. The CDR3 consists of 18 residues. Trimming removed 3 bases from V and 5 bases from J; junction bases left unmatched: 12. CDR3 coding DNA: TGTGCCAGCAGTGATACCTTCGCCTTAGCGGGGGGGGACAATGAGCAGTTCTTC. Protein product: CASSDTFALAGGDNEQFF.

This clone was seen only once. V gene TRBV6-1 combines with J gene TRBJ2-7, with a possible D match to TRBD1 (5 bases). V dropped 3 bases and J dropped 0 bases, with 9 bases sitting between them. The CDR3 has 14 residues. CDR1 is MNHNS and CDR2 is SASEGT in the germline V gene. CDR3 DNA sequence: TGTGCCAGCAGTGACCAGGGTAGCTCCTACGAGCAGTACGTC. Translating it yields CASSDQGSSYEQYV.

Written as DNA, the CDR3 is TGTGCCAGCAGTTTGGGGGGACATCCGAACACTGAAGCTTTCTTT. Translated, it gives CASSLGGHPNTEAFF. The J gene is TRBJ1-1, the V gene TRBV28, with a possible D match to TRBD1 (6 bases). The germline V gene has CDR1 MDHEN and CDR2 SYDVKM. The CDR3 contains 15 residues. V was trimmed by 3 bases and J by 1 base, leaving 12 bases between them.